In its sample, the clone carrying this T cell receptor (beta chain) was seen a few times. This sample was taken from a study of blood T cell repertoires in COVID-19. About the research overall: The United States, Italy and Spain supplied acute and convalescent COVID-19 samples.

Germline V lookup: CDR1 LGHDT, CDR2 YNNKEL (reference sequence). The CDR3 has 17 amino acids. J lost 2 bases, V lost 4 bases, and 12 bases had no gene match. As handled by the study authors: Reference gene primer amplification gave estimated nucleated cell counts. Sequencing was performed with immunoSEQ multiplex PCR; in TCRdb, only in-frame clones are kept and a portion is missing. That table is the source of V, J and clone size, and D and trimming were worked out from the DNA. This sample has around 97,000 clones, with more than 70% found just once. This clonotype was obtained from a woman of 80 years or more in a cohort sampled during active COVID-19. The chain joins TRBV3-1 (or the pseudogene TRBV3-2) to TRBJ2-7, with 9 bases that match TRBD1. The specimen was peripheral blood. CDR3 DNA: TGTGCCAGCAGCCGAACTACCGGGACAGGGAGAGCCTACGAGCAGTACTTC. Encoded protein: CASSRTTGTGRAYEQYF.